These 26 T cell receptor beta chains share one sample of origin, sequenced in a study of cytotoxic CD8 clonotypes in ibrutinib-treated CLL. The repertoire was sequenced with immunoSEQ multiplex PCR; TCRdb's copy has only in-frame clones and lacks some. There are 110,000 to 150,000 clones in the sample; about 79% occur only once, and 10% to 15% lies in the top ten. The sample consisted of PBMCs, taken after 12 months of ibrutinib treatment. The receptors were gathered from a human donor with chronic lymphocytic leukemia.

The chain has TRBV2 and TRBJ2-7, with a weak D call TRBD2 (7 bases). Germline V gene lookup returns CDR1 SNHLY and CDR2 FYNNEI. The ends were cut back, 11 bases at V and 2 bases at J, with 22 bases in the middle. The CDR3 loop spans 15 amino acids. The CDR3 loop reads CAGRGAFAPTYEQYF. DNA for the CDR3: TGTGCCGGCCGGGGGGCGTTTGCTCCAACCTACGAGCAGTACTTC.

The chain has TRBV2 and TRBJ2-1; no firm D call. CDR3 size: 13 residues. CDR1 is SNHLY, CDR2 FYNNEI, per germline. The V gene lost 5 bases and the J gene lost 0 bases, with 5 bases spanning the gap. DNA of the CDR3: TGTGCCAGCAGTCTAGACTCCTACAATGAGCAGTTCTTC. It yields the protein CASSLDSYNEQFF. The variable domain in full, completed from reference TRBV2 and TRBJ2-1, reads EPEVTQTPSHQVTQMGQEVILRCVPISNHLYFYWYRQILGQKVEFLVSFYNNEISEKSEIFDDQFSVERPDGSNFTLKIRSTKLEDSAMYFCASSLDSYNEQFFGPGTRLTVL.

This rearrangement joins TRBV5-1 to TRBJ2-3; D ambiguous. V lost 8 bases, J lost 7 bases, and 5 bases lay in between. CDR1 and CDR2 (germline): SGHRS, YFSETQ. CDR3 length: 9 amino acids. As DNA, the CDR3 is TGCGCCAGGGAACATACGCAGTATTTT. Its translation: CAREHTQYF.

The chain links TRBV28 to TRBJ2-7; maybe TRBD2 (6 bases). Trimming pared 5 bases from V and 2 bases from J, leaving 16 bases between. Germline loops: CDR1 MDHEN, CDR2 SYDVKM. This CDR3 has 15 residues. CDR3 in DNA: TGTGCCAGCAGTGTAGGCGGGATGGCTGCCTACGAGCAGTACTTC. This gives the protein CASSVGGMAAYEQYF.

This chain joins TRBV6-6 and TRBJ1-1; 7 bases match TRBD1. The CDR3 has 14 residues. Trimming cost V 2 bases and J 8 bases; bases outside gene matches: 8. The germline CDR1 and CDR2 sequences are MNHNY and SVGAGI (reference sequence). The chain's CDR3 is CASSYLSGTDEAFF. The DNA of the CDR3 is TGTGCCAGCAGTTACCTTTCCGGGACAGACGAAGCTTTCTTT.

V usage is TRBV18 and J usage is TRBJ2-1; D is unresolved. Germline CDR1 KGHSH, CDR2 LQKENI. This CDR3 is 12 amino acids long. Deletions cut 3 bases from V and 4 bases from J, with 4 bases between. The CDR3, as DNA: TGTGCCAGCTCACCTACATACAATGAGCAGTTCTTC. Residues: CASSPTYNEQFF. The entire variable domain, with the rest obtained from reference TRBV18 and TRBJ2-1, is as follows: NAGVMQNPRHLVRRRGQEARLRCSPMKGHSHVYWYRQLPEEGLKFMVYLQKENIIDESGMPKERFSAEFPKEGPSILRIQQVVRGDSAAYFCASSPTYNEQFFGPGTRLTVL.

This chain joins TRBV28 and TRBJ1-5; the D gene is possibly TRBD1 (6 bases). The CDR3 loop spans 15 amino acids. The germline V gene encodes CDR1 MDHEN and CDR2 SYDVKM. The V gene lost 9 bases and the J gene lost 3 bases, with 18 bases spanning the gap. This CDR3 reads CASALGWGANQPQHF. CDR3 in DNA: TGTGCCAGTGCCCTTGGGTGGGGGGCCAATCAGCCCCAGCATTTT.

Details on this clone: Mismatch with germline at one junction end may stem from a read error. V is TRBV7-9 and J is TRBJ2-1; TRBD2 is a possible D gene (6 bases). CDR1 is SEHNR, CDR2 FQNEAQ, per germline (reference sequence). This CDR3 has 17 amino acids. CDR3 DNA sequence: TGTGCCAACAGCTCCGACCGGGAGTCAACTTCCTACAATGAGCAGTTCTTC. It codes for CANSSDRESTSYNEQFF.

This rearrangement joins TRBV30 to TRBJ2-2; 12 nucleotides align to TRBD2. CDR1 is GTSNPN, CDR2 SVGIG, per germline (reference sequence). The CDR3 contains 18 residues. The junction had 17 bases not matched to a gene; V was cut back by 8 bases and J by 4 bases. The chain's CDR3 is CALDLYLLAGGSTGELFF. Here the CDR3 DNA reads TGTGCCCTGGACCTCTATTTGCTAGCGGGAGGGTCCACCGGGGAGCTGTTTTTT.

The chain combines TRBV5-6 with TRBJ2-2; 9 nucleotides agree with TRBD1. The trim removed 5 bases at V and 7 bases at J, leaving 9 bases unmatched. The CDR3 covers 15 residues. Germline V lookup: CDR1 SGHDT, CDR2 YYEEEE. CDR3 sequence (DNA): TGTGCCAGCAGACTTACCGGGACAGGGTTCGGGGAGCTGTTTTTT. Protein: CASRLTGTGFGELFF.

This clone was detected once. The gene calls are TRBV19 and TRBJ2-1, with 11 bases matching TRBD2. Germline V gene sequence: CDR1 LNHDA, CDR2 SQIVND (reference sequence). The CDR3 extends over 15 amino acids. The J segment lost 5 bases and the V segment lost 7 bases, leaving 7 bases of the junction unmatched. CDR3 DNA sequence: TGTGCCAGTAACCCCGGGACTAGCGGAAACAATGAGCAGTTCTTC. Amino acid sequence: CASNPGTSGNNEQFF.

This clone occurred a few times. The V and J genes are TRBV19 and TRBJ2-7; no clear D. The CDR3 is 15 amino acids. CDR1 and CDR2 from the germline V gene are LNHDA and SQIVND (reference sequence). Trimming stripped 5 bases from V and 0 bases from J, with 14 bases between. The CDR3 here is CASSYSSPSSYEQYF. CDR3 bases: TGTGCCAGTAGTTACAGCAGTCCTTCCTCCTACGAGCAGTACTTC.

This clone occurred once. This sequence joins TRBV29-1 and TRBJ1-2; D is perhaps TRBD1 (6 bases). Germline lookup yields CDR1 SQVTM and CDR2 ANQGSEA. The CDR3 has 16 amino acids. The germline V and J ends were trimmed by 3 bases and 0 bases, with 17 bases remaining between them. The CDR3 DNA reads TGCAGCGTTGAGGTTGTTCAGGGGCAGGCTAACTATGGCTACACCTTC. It translates to CSVEVVQGQANYGYTF.

The genes are TRBV9 and TRBJ2-1; a weak D match, TRBD2 (7 bases). The CDR3 extends over 16 amino acids. Trimming stripped 0 bases from V and 6 bases from J, with 16 bases between. Germline V gene data show CDR1 as SGDLS and CDR2 as YYNGEE. The CDR3 loop reads CASSVGRGLMGNEQFF. CDR3 nucleotide sequence: TGTGCCAGCAGCGTAGGGCGGGGGCTCATGGGCAATGAGCAGTTCTTC.

This chain uses TRBV29-1 with TRBJ2-2; the match to TRBD1 covers 8 bases. This CDR3 is built from 14 residues. Trimming cost V 3 bases and J 10 bases; bases outside gene matches: 10. Germline loops: CDR1 SQVTM, CDR2 ANQGSEA. The CDR3 loop is CSVDFGQGLEELFF. The CDR3 DNA reads TGCAGCGTTGATTTCGGACAGGGTTTGGAGGAGCTGTTTTTT.

This sequence joins TRBV4-3 and TRBJ2-1; a possible D gene is TRBD1 (6 bases). The CDR3 length is 16 residues. In germline, CDR1 is LGHNA, CDR2 YSLEER. The V end was cut by 1 base, the J end by 4 bases, with 14 bases between. The CDR3 sequence: CASSQGVGQGYNEQFF. The CDR3 DNA reads as TGCGCCAGCAGCCAAGGGGTAGGTCAGGGGTACAATGAGCAGTTCTTC.

This clone showed up just a few times. V gene TRBV7-9 combines with J gene TRBJ1-1; TRBD1 is a possible D gene (6 bases). V was cut by 1 base and J by 4 bases, with 19 bases left in between. CDR1 and CDR2 from the germline V gene are SEHNR and FQNEAQ (reference sequence). CDR3 size: 17 residues. The DNA of the CDR3 is TGTGCCAGCAGCTTAGTAAGGGGGGTAAAAGGGACCACTGAAGCTTTCTTT. Its translation: CASSLVRGVKGTTEAFF.

The chain uses TRBV7-9 and TRBJ2-1; D remains unclear. V was clipped by 7 bases and J by 2 bases, with 18 bases between them. Germline CDR1 SEHNR, CDR2 FQNEAQ (reference sequence). The CDR3 extends over 16 amino acids. CDR3 in DNA: TGTGCCAGCATAAAGAACTCTAGGTCTACCTACAATGAGCAGTTCTTC. It codes for CASIKNSRSTYNEQFF.

The chain combines TRBV7-8 with TRBJ1-1; D possibly corresponds to TRBD1 (5 bases). The CDR3 is 16 amino acids. With 2 bases removed from V and 3 bases from J, the gap between germline ends came to 16 bases. Germline loops: CDR1 SGHVS, CDR2 FQNEAQ. This CDR3 reads CASSLFIAGRDTEAFF. The DNA for the CDR3 is TGTGCCAGCAGCTTATTTATCGCCGGCAGGGACACTGAAGCTTTCTTT.

This chain connects TRBV28 to TRBJ2-7; 8 nucleotides agree with TRBD1. The CDR3 is made up of 19 amino acids. V shed 6 bases and J 1 base; nucleotides not matched to a gene: 20. Germline lookup yields CDR1 MDHEN and CDR2 SYDVKM. CDR3 bases: TGTGCCAGCAGGACGCAGGGGGCGTCTAGTCTGCAACGATCCTACGAGCAGTACTTC. It is translated as CASRTQGASSLQRSYEQYF.

This chain connects TRBV6-5 to TRBJ2-7; D could derive from TRBD1 or TRBD2 (5 bases each). V lost 3 bases to trimming and J lost 2 bases, with 11 bases between them. Per germline, CDR1 MNHEY and CDR2 SVGAGI. The CDR3 has 14 residues. The CDR3 sequence is CASSYGGRAYEQYF. The DNA for the CDR3 is TGTGCCAGCAGTTATGGGGGTAGGGCCTACGAGCAGTACTTC.

The V gene is TRBV21-1, the J gene TRBJ2-2. TRBV21-1 counts as a pseudogene. The CDR3 covers 15 residues. The CDR3 nucleotides read TGTGCCAGCAGCAAAGGCATTGGGGGCACCGGGGAGCTGTTTTTT. It codes for CASSKGIGGTGELFF.

The genes are TRBV10-3 and TRBJ1-5, with D possibly being TRBD1 (5 bases). The V end lost 5 bases, the J end lost 4 bases, and 12 bases lay between the germline ends. The CDR3 has 14 residues. Per the germline V gene, CDR1 is ENHRY and CDR2 is SYGVKD. CDR3 in DNA: TGTGCCATCAGTCATCCAGGGCGAAATCAGCCCCAGCATTTT. Translation: CAISHPGRNQPQHF.

The gene calls are TRBV5-4 and TRBJ2-7, with no clear D. Trimming stripped 3 bases from V and 4 bases from J, with 11 bases between. Per the germline V gene, CDR1 is SGHNT and CDR2 is YYREEE (reference sequence). The CDR3 covers 13 residues. DNA for the CDR3: TGTGCCAGCAGCTCGGATCCAGGTTACGAGCAGTACTTC. It encodes CASSSDPGYEQYF.

The CDR3 DNA reads as TGTGCCAGCAGTTACTCAACAGGGAGTGAAAAACTGTTTTTT. It encodes CASSYSTGSEKLFF. V and J are TRBV6-6 and TRBJ1-4; a possible D gene is TRBD1 (6 bases). CDR1 MNHNY and CDR2 SVGAGI come from the germline V gene (reference sequence). The length of the CDR3 is 14 residues. Trimming stripped 0 bases from V and 7 bases from J, with 9 bases between.

The gene calls are TRBV7-8 and TRBJ1-1; maybe TRBD1 (5 bases). V was cut by 1 base and J by 1 base, with 10 bases left in between. Germline assignment: CDR1 SGHVS and CDR2 FQNEAQ. The CDR3 spans 15 residues. The CDR3 DNA sequence: TGTGCCAGCAGCTTAGTGGGGGGTGGGAACACTGAAGCTTTCTTT. It codes for CASSLVGGGNTEAFF.